A selection of T cell receptor beta chains follows, all from one sample in a study of cytomegalovirus exposure and HLA in healthy donors. Here immunoSEQ multiplex PCR was the method, and the copy in TCRdb shows in-frame clones only, minus some. This sample has roughly 140,000 clones, with 68% found just once. The specimen was PBMCs. The source of these receptors is a man in his fifties or sixties in good health and CMV-seronegative. CDR3s include the opening cysteine and the closing phenylalanine or tryptophan. The D gene is left open where the match is weak. Size is stated for part of the rows, as once, few or many counts, or as a class when the clone is expanded.

size	V	D	J	CDR3	DNA
NA	TRBV28	TRBD1	TRBJ1-6	CASSSYGTGDNSPLHF	TGTGCCAGCAGTTCCTATGGGACAGGGGATAATTCACCCCTCCACTTT
NA	TRBV23-1	TRBD1	TRBJ2-5	CASSQTRRQGARQETQYF	TGCGCCAGCAGTCAAACTCGAAGACAGGGAGCGAGGCAAGAGACCCAGTACTTC
NA	TRBV11-2	NA	TRBJ2-7	CASSFYLAFYEQYF	TGTGCCAGCAGCTTTTATCTAGCCTTCTACGAGCAGTACTTC
NA	TRBV27	TRBD2	TRBJ2-5	CASRGLAGVETQYF	TGTGCCAGCCGGGGACTAGCGGGAGTTGAGACCCAGTACTTC
once	TRBV18	NA	TRBJ1-1	CASSLAASQEAEAFF	TGTGCCAGCTCACTAGCGGCCTCCCAGGAGGCTGAAGCTTTCTTT
NA	TRBV2	NA	TRBJ1-3	CASRSVPGNTIYF	TGTGCCAGCAGAAGCGTCCCTGGAAACACCATATATTTT
NA	TRBV7-9	NA	TRBJ1-6	CASSLLFDSPLHF	TGTGCCAGCAGCTTACTGTTCGATTCACCCCTCCACTTT
NA	TRBV5-1	TRBD1	TRBJ2-2	CASSPRDRGETGELFF	TGCGCCAGCAGTCCAAGGGACAGGGGTGAAACCGGGGAGCTGTTTTTT
NA	TRBV19	NA	TRBJ1-5	CASSIDRDYSNQPQHF	TGTGCCAGTAGTATAGACAGGGACTATAGCAATCAGCCCCAGCATTTT
NA	TRBV30	TRBD1	TRBJ1-1	CAWRVAGGRTEAFF	TGTGCCTGGAGGGTGGCAGGGGGGAGGACTGAAGCTTTCTTT
NA	TRBV9	NA	TRBJ2-1	CASSVFSAAYNEQFF	TGTGCCAGCAGCGTATTTAGCGCGGCCTACAATGAGCAGTTCTTC
NA	TRBV19	TRBD1	TRBJ2-2	CASSSGQGVNTGELFF	TGTGCCAGTAGTAGCGGACAGGGGGTGAACACCGGGGAGCTGTTTTTT
NA	TRBV30	TRBD2	TRBJ2-6	CAWRSSGIRTGANVLTF	TGTGCCTGGAGATCTAGCGGGATTCGTACAGGGGCCAACGTCCTGACTTTC
NA	TRBV27	NA	TRBJ2-7	CASRETGLYEQYF	TGTGCCAGCAGGGAAACGGGACTTTACGAGCAGTACTTC
NA	TRBV28	NA	TRBJ2-5	CASSLRGSAETQYF	TGTGCCAGCAGTTTACGGGGGTCGGCGGAGACCCAGTACTTC
NA	TRBV6-5	NA	TRBJ1-1	CASSYSLRVTEAFF	TGTGCCAGCAGTTACTCATTGCGGGTCACTGAAGCTTTCTTT
NA	TRBV11-2	TRBD2	TRBJ2-7	CASSPRGGREGYEQYF	TGTGCCAGCAGCCCTAGAGGGGGGCGGGAGGGGTACGAGCAGTACTTC
NA	TRBV19	NA	TRBJ2-7	CASRGTGSSYEQYF	TGTGCCAGTAGGGGGACCGGGAGCTCCTACGAGCAGTACTTC
once	TRBV19	NA	TRBJ1-1	CASRRKENTEAFF	TGTGCCAGTAGGAGGAAGGAGAACACTGAAGCTTTCTTT
NA	TRBV11-2	TRBD2	TRBJ2-1	CASSLGLADTEQFF	TGTGCCAGCAGCTTAGGGCTAGCGGATACTGAGCAGTTCTTC
NA	TRBV28	NA	TRBJ1-1	CASSLFRITEAFF	TGTGCCAGCAGTTTATTCAGGATCACTGAAGCTTTCTTT
once	TRBV27	TRBD1	TRBJ2-5	CASRKTGMETQYF	TGTGCCAGCAGAAAGACAGGGATGGAGACCCAGTACTTC
NA	TRBV18	TRBD1	TRBJ2-1	CASSPSGTAYNEQFF	TGTGCCAGCTCACCATCCGGGACAGCATACAATGAGCAGTTCTTC
NA	TRBV6-6	TRBD1	TRBJ1-5	CASSASPTGGNQPQHF	TGTGCCAGCAGTGCCAGTCCGACAGGGGGCAATCAGCCCCAGCATTTT
few	TRBV5-1	NA	TRBJ1-6	CASSLSNTGDGSPLHF	TGCGCCAGCAGCTTAAGTAACACGGGGGACGGCTCACCCCTCCACTTT
NA	TRBV5-1	NA	TRBJ2-7	CASSLTSARSYEQYF	TGCGCCAGCAGCTTAACCTCAGCGCGATCCTACGAGCAGTACTTC
NA	TRBV5-4	TRBD2	TRBJ2-1	CASSPVAGAYNEQFF	TGTGCCAGCAGCCCGGTAGCGGGAGCGTACAATGAGCAGTTCTTC
NA	TRBV28	NA	TRBJ1-3	CASRPTGPSGNTIYF	TGTGCCAGCAGACCCACAGGGCCCTCTGGAAACACCATATATTTT
NA	TRBV5-6	TRBD2	TRBJ2-7	CASSATSGYYEQYF	TGTGCCAGCAGCGCGACTAGCGGATACTACGAGCAGTACTTC
NA	TRBV2	NA	TRBJ1-2	CASSEALREINYGYTF	TGTGCCAGCAGTGAAGCGCTTCGGGAGATTAACTATGGCTACACCTTC
NA	TRBV29-1	NA	TRBJ2-1	CSARGGPYNEQFF	TGCAGCGCCAGGGGCGGACCCTACAATGAGCAGTTCTTC
NA	TRBV29-1	TRBD1	TRBJ2-7	CSALTGGDSYEQYF	TGCAGCGCTCTGACAGGGGGCGACTCCTACGAGCAGTACTTC
few	TRBV7-3	TRBD2	TRBJ2-3	CASSPTREESDTQYF	TGTGCCAGCAGCCCTACGCGGGAGGAGTCAGATACGCAGTATTTT